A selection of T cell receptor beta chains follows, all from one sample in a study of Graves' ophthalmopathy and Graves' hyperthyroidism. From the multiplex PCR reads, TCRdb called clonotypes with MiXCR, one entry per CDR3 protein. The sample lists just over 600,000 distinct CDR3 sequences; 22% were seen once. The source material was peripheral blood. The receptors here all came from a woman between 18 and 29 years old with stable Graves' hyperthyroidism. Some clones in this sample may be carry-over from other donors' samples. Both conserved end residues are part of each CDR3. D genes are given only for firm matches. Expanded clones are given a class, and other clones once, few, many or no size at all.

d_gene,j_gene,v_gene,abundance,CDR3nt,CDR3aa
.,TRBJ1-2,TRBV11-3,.,TGTGCCAGCAGCCTGGTCCGGGTCCATGGCTACACCTTC,CASSLVRVHGYTF
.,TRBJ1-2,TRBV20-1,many,TGCAGTGCGGAACCAACAGGGTACTATGGCTACACCTTC,CSAEPTGYYGYTF
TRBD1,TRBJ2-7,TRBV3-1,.,TGTGCCAGCAGCCACATTCTTGCCGGGACAGGGTTCTACGAGCAGTACTTC,CASSHILAGTGFYEQYF
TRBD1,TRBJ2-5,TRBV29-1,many,TGCAGCGTTGAAACGGGACAGCCCCAAGAGACCCAGTACTTC,CSVETGQPQETQYF
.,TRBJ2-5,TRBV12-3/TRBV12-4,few,TGTGCCAGCAGCACCGCTCAGGGGGGGGAGGAGACCCAGTACTTC,CASSTAQGGEETQYF
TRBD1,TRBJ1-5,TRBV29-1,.,TGCAGCGTTCCGGGACAGGGAGGTCAGCCCCAGCATTTT,CSVPGQGGQPQHF
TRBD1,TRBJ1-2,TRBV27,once,TGTGCCACGAGGACAGGGGGGAACTATGGCTACACCTTC,CATRTGGNYGYTF
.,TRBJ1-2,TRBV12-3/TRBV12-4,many,TGTGCCAGCAGCTTGCTAGGGGGAGTCTATGGCTACACCTTC,CASSLLGGVYGYTF
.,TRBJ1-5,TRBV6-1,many,TGTGCCAGCAGCTCAACAGGTTTCCTTCAGCCCCAGCATTTT,CASSSTGFLQPQHF
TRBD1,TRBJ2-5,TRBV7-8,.,TGTGCCAGCAGCCCCAGAGACAGGGGCCTCCAAGAGACCCAGTACTTC,CASSPRDRGLQETQYF
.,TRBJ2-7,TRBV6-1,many,TGTGCCAGCAGCGAGAGCTTAACCTACGAGCAGTACTTC,CASSESLTYEQYF
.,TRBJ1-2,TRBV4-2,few,TGTGCCAGCAGCCAAGAACAGGGTTGGGCTAACTATGGCTACACCTTC,CASSQEQGWANYGYTF
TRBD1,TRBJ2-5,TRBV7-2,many,TGTGCCAGCAGCTTAGCAGGGACAGGGGGCGTGGGGACCCAGTACTTC,CASSLAGTGGVGTQYF
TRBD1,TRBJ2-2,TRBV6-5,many,TGTGCCAGCAGTTACACCGGGACAGATCACGGGGAGCTGTTTTTT,CASSYTGTDHGELFF
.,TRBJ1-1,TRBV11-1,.,TGTGCCAGCGGAATACGCGTCGGGTCCCCGAACACTGAAGCTTTCTTT,CASGIRVGSPNTEAFF
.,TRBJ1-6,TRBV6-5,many,TGTGCCAGCAGTTACTCCCGCGCAGGAGGTTCACCCCTCCACTTT,CASSYSRAGGSPLHF
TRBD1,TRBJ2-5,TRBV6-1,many,TGTGCCAGCCAAAAGGACAGGGTTTACCAAGAGACCCAGTACTTC,CASQKDRVYQETQYF
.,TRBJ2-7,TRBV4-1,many,TGCGCCAGCAGCCAAGATCGGGGCGGATACGAGCAGTACTTC,CASSQDRGGYEQYF
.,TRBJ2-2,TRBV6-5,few,TGTGCCAGCTCAAAAGGGGAGAACACCGGGGAGCTGTTTTTT,CASSKGENTGELFF
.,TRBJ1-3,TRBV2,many,TGTGCCAGCAGTGAATCACGACAGGCCCATCTCGGAAACACCATATATTTT,CASSESRQAHLGNTIYF
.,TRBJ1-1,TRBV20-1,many,TGCAGTGCTAGAGGCACAGCCACGATGAACACTGAAGCTTTCTTT,CSARGTATMNTEAFF
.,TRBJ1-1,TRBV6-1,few,TGTGCCAGCAGTGAAGCTATCGGGGCTTTCTTT,CASSEAIGAFF
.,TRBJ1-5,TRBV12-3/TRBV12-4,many,TGTGCCAGCAGTGAACCGGGCAGCCACAATCAGCCCCAGCATTTT,CASSEPGSHNQPQHF
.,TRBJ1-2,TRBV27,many,TGTGCCAACAGTCCCCCCGGACAGCCCTATGGCTACACCTTC,CANSPPGQPYGYTF
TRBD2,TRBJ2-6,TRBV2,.,TGTGCCAGCAGGAGGGGAGGGAGTGGGGCCAACGTCCTGACTTTC,CASRRGGSGANVLTF